One and the same sample provided the 2 T cell receptor beta chains below, sequenced in a study of blood T cell repertoires in COVID-19. Only in-frame clones appear in the TCRdb table, and some are missing; sequencing was by immunoSEQ multiplex PCR. The sample includes about 200,000 clones, less than 85% seen only once; the top ten take around 20%. What was sequenced was PBMCs or T cells enriched from blood (not recorded which). All receptors derive from a man aged 35-49 years who had recovered from COVID-19.

The chain combines TRBV6-4 with TRBJ2-5; TRBD2 matches at 9 bases. CDR3 length: 15 amino acids. CDR1 and CDR2 (germline): MRHNA, SNTAGT. V was clipped by 4 bases and J by 2 bases; unmatched bases: 5. The CDR3 DNA follows: TGTGCCAGCAGTGCGGGTAGCGGGAGACAAGAGACCCAGTACTTC. Its translation is CASSAGSGRQETQYF.

The chain uses TRBV4-1 and TRBJ2-5; 8 bases align to TRBD2. Trimming removed 1 base from V and 4 bases from J; junction bases left unmatched: 5. Per the germline V gene, CDR1 is MGHRA and CDR2 is YSYEKL. This CDR3 spans 15 amino acids. The CDR3 DNA reads TGCGCCAGCAGCCAAGCGGGGACTAGTATAGAGACCCAGTACTTC. Its translation: CASSQAGTSIETQYF.